Listed below are T cell receptor beta chains from one sample, sequenced in a study of cytomegalovirus exposure and HLA in healthy donors. Clones were sequenced by immunoSEQ multiplex PCR, and TCRdb holds only the in-frame ones, with some missing. The table lists more than 60,000 clones, roughly 80% of them singletons. The sample was PBMCs. Receptors originate from a male donor in good health and CMV-seropositive. The CDR3 runs from the conserved cysteine through the conserved F or W. The D gene is left open where the match is weak. Clone size is shown for a subset of rows, as once, few, many or a class of expanded clone.

CDR3aa,CDR3nt,abundance,v_gene,d_gene,j_gene
CASSADRQGWIQPQHF,TGTGCCAGCAGTGCCGACCGACAGGGGTGGATTCAGCCCCAGCATTTT,once,TRBV28,TRBD1,TRBJ1-5
CASSRLARTDTQYF,TGCGCCAGCAGCCGACTAGCGCGCACAGATACGCAGTATTTT,few,TRBV5-1,TRBD2,TRBJ2-3
CASSEIDPGETQYF,TGTGCCAGCAGTGAGATAGATCCGGGGGAGACCCAGTACTTC,once,TRBV27,-,TRBJ2-5
CATSRASAKQGVHSPLHF,TGTGCCACCAGCAGAGCGTCCGCGAAACAGGGAGTCCATTCACCCCTCCACTTT,-,TRBV15,-,TRBJ1-6
CSLRQMGGTEAFF,TGCAGCCTACGACAAATGGGGGGGACTGAAGCTTTCTTT,-,TRBV29-1,-,TRBJ1-1
CASSTNGGFGDTQYF,TGTGCCAGCAGTACGAACGGGGGATTCGGAGATACGCAGTATTTT,-,TRBV2,-,TRBJ2-3
CASSLGTGTGGSPLHF,TGTGCCAGCAGCTTGGGAACCGGGACAGGGGGATCACCCCTCCACTTT,-,TRBV5-5,TRBD1,TRBJ1-6
CATATQENTEAFF,TGTGCTACCGCCACCCAGGAGAACACTGAAGCTTTCTTT,few,TRBV12-5,-,TRBJ1-1
CASSSLGPTGNTIYF,TGTGCCAGTAGTTCACTAGGCCCTACCGGGAACACCATATATTTT,-,TRBV19,-,TRBJ1-3
CSVEDGGYNEQFF,TGCAGCGTTGAAGACGGGGGATACAATGAGCAGTTCTTC,-,TRBV29-1,-,TRBJ2-1
CASSQDLLAGGPNEQFF,TGTGCCAGCAGCCAAGATCTACTAGCGGGGGGTCCCAATGAGCAGTTCTTC,few,TRBV4-2,TRBD2,TRBJ2-1
CASSLATSGGADTQYF,TGTGCCAGCAGCTTAGCGACTAGCGGGGGGGCCGATACGCAGTATTTT,-,TRBV7-9,TRBD2,TRBJ2-3
CASSLGRSGDNEQFF,TGTGCCAGCAGCTTAGGCCGTTCGGGGGACAATGAGCAGTTCTTC,-,TRBV13,-,TRBJ2-1
CASSLEASGGLPETQYF,TGTGCCAGCAGCTTAGAGGCTAGCGGGGGTCTCCCAGAGACCCAGTACTTC,-,TRBV7-2,TRBD2,TRBJ2-5
CASSSTGGDGYTF,TGTGCCAGTAGTTCGACAGGGGGTGATGGCTACACCTTC,-,TRBV19,TRBD1,TRBJ1-2
CASKGLGGGLDTQYF,TGTGCCAGCAAAGGTCTTGGCGGGGGATTAGATACGCAGTATTTT,-,TRBV7-9,TRBD2,TRBJ2-3
CASSIGDLYQPQHF,TGTGCCAGTAGTATTGGGGACTTGTATCAGCCCCAGCATTTT,-,TRBV19,-,TRBJ1-5
CASSNGQFMNTEAFF,TGTGCCAGCAGCAATGGACAGTTTATGAACACTGAAGCTTTCTTT,-,TRBV5-4,-,TRBJ1-1
CASSVEGGSEAFF,TGTGCCAGCAGCGTAGAAGGAGGCTCTGAAGCTTTCTTT,once,TRBV9,-,TRBJ1-1
CASSRLDTGAGGYTF,TGTGCCAGCAGCCGGCTTGATACAGGGGCGGGTGGCTACACCTTC,-,TRBV5-4,TRBD1,TRBJ1-2
CASSSGLAGGRTSTDTQYF,TGTGCCAGCAGCTCCGGACTAGCGGGGGGACGGACTAGCACAGATACGCAGTATTTT,-,TRBV13,TRBD2,TRBJ2-3
CASSEFPGLGGELFF,TGCGCCAGCAGTGAGTTTCCGGGATTAGGCGGGGAGCTGTTTTTT,-,TRBV10-2,-,TRBJ2-2
CASSQSSRGGTEAFF,TGCGCCAGCAGCCAATCCTCGAGGGGAGGGACTGAAGCTTTCTTT,-,TRBV4-1,-,TRBJ1-1
CAGQGLIRTTGELFF,TGTGCGGGACAGGGATTAATCCGAACCACCGGGGAGCTGTTTTTT,once,TRBV30,TRBD1,TRBJ2-2
CASSETSGGAETQYF,TGTGCCAGCAGTGAGACTAGCGGGGGGGCAGAGACCCAGTACTTC,-,TRBV6-4,TRBD2,TRBJ2-5
CSVGGTGNYGYTF,TGCAGCGTTGGTGGGACAGGGAACTATGGCTACACCTTC,-,TRBV29-1,TRBD1,TRBJ1-2
CASSFASGLYNEQFF,TGCGCCAGCAGCTTCGCTAGCGGGCTATACAATGAGCAGTTCTTC,-,TRBV5-1,TRBD2,TRBJ2-1
CASSVPGQGYEQYF,TGTGCCAGCAGCGTACCGGGACAGGGTTACGAGCAGTACTTC,-,TRBV4-2,TRBD1,TRBJ2-7
CASIFSMNTEAFF,TGTGCCAGCATCTTCAGTATGAACACTGAAGCTTTCTTT,-,TRBV28,-,TRBJ1-1
CASSPDKVFNQPQHF,TGTGCCAGCTCACCGGACAAGGTATTCAATCAGCCCCAGCATTTT,-,TRBV18,-,TRBJ1-5
CASRRGSEQFF,TGTGCCAGCAGACGGGGTAGTGAGCAGTTCTTC,-,TRBV2,-,TRBJ2-1
CASSLAGGGYGYTF,TGCGCCAGCAGCTTGGCTGGGGGGGGCTATGGCTACACCTTC,-,TRBV5-1,-,TRBJ1-2
CASSDRATNEKLFF,TGTGCCAGCAGTGACAGGGCAACTAATGAAAAACTGTTTTTT,few,TRBV6-5,TRBD1,TRBJ1-4
CASSFGTAYEQYF,TGTGCCAGCAGCTTCGGGACAGCCTACGAGCAGTACTTC,-,TRBV11-2,TRBD1,TRBJ2-7
CASSLWTGLQETQYF,TGTGCCAGCAGCCTATGGACAGGATTACAAGAGACCCAGTACTTC,-,TRBV5-4,TRBD1,TRBJ2-5
CASSLDRGNQPQHF,TGTGCCAGCAGTTTGGACAGGGGCAATCAGCCCCAGCATTTT,few,TRBV28,TRBD1,TRBJ1-5
CAWREAAGYTF,TGTGCCTGGAGAGAGGCGGCAGGCTACACCTTC,-,TRBV30,-,TRBJ1-2
CASSQDEDYSNQPQHF,TGTGCCAGCAGCCAAGATGAGGATTATAGCAATCAGCCCCAGCATTTT,-,TRBV4-2,-,TRBJ1-5
CAISKGQEETQYF,TGTGCCATCAGCAAAGGACAAGAAGAGACCCAGTACTTC,-,TRBV10-3,-,TRBJ2-5
CATTRGRTSNQPQHF,TGTGCCACCACCCGGGGGAGGACGAGCAATCAGCCCCAGCATTTT,-,TRBV15,-,TRBJ1-5
CASSGIAYEQYF,TGTGCCAGCAGCGGCATCGCTTACGAGCAGTACTTC,-,TRBV7-9,-,TRBJ2-7
CTSSFGDGGAYEQYF,TGTACCAGCAGCTTTGGTGACGGGGGGGCCTACGAGCAGTACTTC,-,TRBV7-2,TRBD2,TRBJ2-7
CASSSLAGGTSTDTQYF,TGTGCCAGCAGCTCTTTAGCGGGGGGAACTAGCACAGATACGCAGTATTTT,-,TRBV7-6,TRBD2,TRBJ2-3
CTSSLMTSGGSYEQYF,TGCACCAGCAGCCTAATGACTAGCGGGGGGTCCTACGAGCAGTACTTC,few,TRBV1,-,TRBJ2-7
CASSGRGDYNSPLHF,TGTGCCAGCTCTGGGAGGGGTGACTATAATTCACCCCTCCACTTT,-,TRBV11-2,-,TRBJ1-6
CASSLGLNTEAFF,TGTGCCAGCAGCCTTGGCCTGAACACTGAAGCTTTCTTT,few,TRBV14,-,TRBJ1-1
CASSIRGPNTEAFF,TGTGCCAGTAGTATCAGGGGGCCCAACACTGAAGCTTTCTTT,-,TRBV19,TRBD1,TRBJ1-1
CASSGGQAAWDTQYF,TGTGCCAGCAGCGGAGGACAGGCTGCTTGGGATACGCAGTATTTT,few,TRBV5-4,TRBD1,TRBJ2-3
CASSLAGAEGTYEQYF,TGCGCCAGCAGCTTGGCCGGAGCTGAAGGCACCTACGAGCAGTACTTC,-,TRBV5-1,-,TRBJ2-7
CASSQGQPGELFF,TGCGCCAGCAGCCAGGGTCAACCAGGGGAGCTGTTTTTT,-,TRBV5-1,-,TRBJ2-2
CAITRGQFGNEQFF,TGTGCCATCACGCGGGGACAGTTCGGGAATGAGCAGTTCTTC,-,TRBV28,-,TRBJ2-1
CASSTKSGQLANYGYTF,TGTGCCAGCAGCACCAAGTCGGGACAGCTTGCTAACTATGGCTACACCTTC,-,TRBV7-2,TRBD1,TRBJ1-2
CASSRTAATMNSPLHF,TGTGCCAGCAGCCGGACAGCTGCTACTATGAATTCACCCCTCCACTTT,-,TRBV7-9,-,TRBJ1-6
CATRDGGGTYEQYF,TGTGCCACCCGAGACGGCGGGGGAACCTACGAGCAGTACTTC,-,TRBV2,TRBD2,TRBJ2-7
CASHFRQYQFQPQHF,TGCGCCAGCCACTTTCGACAGTATCAATTTCAGCCCCAGCATTTT,-,TRBV23-1,-,TRBJ1-5
CASSSLQGVNYGYTF,TGTGCCAGCAGTTCGCTTCAGGGGGTCAACTATGGCTACACCTTC,-,TRBV27,TRBD1,TRBJ1-2
CASRTAGGYGYTF,TGTGCCAGCAGGACGGCAGGGGGCTATGGCTACACCTTC,-,TRBV6-1,TRBD1,TRBJ1-2
CASSSDRDRGANQPQHF,TGTGCCAGCAGCTCTGACCGGGACAGGGGGGCCAATCAGCCCCAGCATTTT,-,TRBV7-9,TRBD1,TRBJ1-5